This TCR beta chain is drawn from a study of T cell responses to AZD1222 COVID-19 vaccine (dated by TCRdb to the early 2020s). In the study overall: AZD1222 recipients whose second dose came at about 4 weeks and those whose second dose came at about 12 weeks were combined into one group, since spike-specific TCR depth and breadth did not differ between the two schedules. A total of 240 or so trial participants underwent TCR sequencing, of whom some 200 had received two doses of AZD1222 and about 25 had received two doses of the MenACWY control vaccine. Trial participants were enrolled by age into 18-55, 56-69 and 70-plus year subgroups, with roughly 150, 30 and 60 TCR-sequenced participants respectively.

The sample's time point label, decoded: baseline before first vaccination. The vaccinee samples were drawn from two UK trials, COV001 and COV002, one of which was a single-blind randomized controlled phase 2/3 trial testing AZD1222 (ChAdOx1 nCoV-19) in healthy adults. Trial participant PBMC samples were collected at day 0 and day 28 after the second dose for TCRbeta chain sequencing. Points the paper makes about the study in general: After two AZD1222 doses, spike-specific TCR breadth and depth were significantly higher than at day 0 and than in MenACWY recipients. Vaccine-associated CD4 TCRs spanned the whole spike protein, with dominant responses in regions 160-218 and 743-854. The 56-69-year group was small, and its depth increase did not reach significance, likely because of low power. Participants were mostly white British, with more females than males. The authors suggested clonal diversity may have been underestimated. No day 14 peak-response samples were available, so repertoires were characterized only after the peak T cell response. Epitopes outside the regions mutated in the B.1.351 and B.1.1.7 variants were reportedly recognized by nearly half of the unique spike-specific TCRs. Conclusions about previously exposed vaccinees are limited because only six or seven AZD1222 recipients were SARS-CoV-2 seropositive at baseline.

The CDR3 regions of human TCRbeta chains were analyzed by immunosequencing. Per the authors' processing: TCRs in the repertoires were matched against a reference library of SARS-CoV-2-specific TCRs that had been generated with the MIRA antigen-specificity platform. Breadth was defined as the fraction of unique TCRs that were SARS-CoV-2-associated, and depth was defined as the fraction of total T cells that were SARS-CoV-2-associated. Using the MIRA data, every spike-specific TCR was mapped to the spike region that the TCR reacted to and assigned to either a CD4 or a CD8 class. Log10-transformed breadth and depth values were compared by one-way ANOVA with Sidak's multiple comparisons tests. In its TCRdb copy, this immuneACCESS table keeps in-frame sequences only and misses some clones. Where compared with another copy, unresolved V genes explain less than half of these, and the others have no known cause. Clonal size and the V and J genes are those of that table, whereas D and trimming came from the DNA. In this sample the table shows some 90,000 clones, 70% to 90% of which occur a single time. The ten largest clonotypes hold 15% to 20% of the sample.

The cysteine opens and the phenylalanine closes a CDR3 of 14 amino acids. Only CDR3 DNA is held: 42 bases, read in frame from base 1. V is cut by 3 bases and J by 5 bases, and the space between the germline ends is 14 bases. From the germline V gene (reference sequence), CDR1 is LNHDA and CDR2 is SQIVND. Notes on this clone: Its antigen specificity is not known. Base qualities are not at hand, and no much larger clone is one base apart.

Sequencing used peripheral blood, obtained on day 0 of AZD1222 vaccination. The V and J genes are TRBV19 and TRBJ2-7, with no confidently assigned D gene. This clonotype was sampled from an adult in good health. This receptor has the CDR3 CASSMYKGPHEQYF. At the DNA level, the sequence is TGTGCCAGTAGTATGTACAAGGGTCCCCACGAGCAGTACTTC. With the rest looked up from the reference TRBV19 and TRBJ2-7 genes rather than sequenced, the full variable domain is DGGITQSPKYLFRKEGQNVTLSCEQNLNHDAMYWYRQDPGQGLRLIYYSQIVNDFQKGDIAEGYSVSREKKESFPLTVTSAQKNPTAFYLCASSMYKGPHEQYFGPGTRLTVT.